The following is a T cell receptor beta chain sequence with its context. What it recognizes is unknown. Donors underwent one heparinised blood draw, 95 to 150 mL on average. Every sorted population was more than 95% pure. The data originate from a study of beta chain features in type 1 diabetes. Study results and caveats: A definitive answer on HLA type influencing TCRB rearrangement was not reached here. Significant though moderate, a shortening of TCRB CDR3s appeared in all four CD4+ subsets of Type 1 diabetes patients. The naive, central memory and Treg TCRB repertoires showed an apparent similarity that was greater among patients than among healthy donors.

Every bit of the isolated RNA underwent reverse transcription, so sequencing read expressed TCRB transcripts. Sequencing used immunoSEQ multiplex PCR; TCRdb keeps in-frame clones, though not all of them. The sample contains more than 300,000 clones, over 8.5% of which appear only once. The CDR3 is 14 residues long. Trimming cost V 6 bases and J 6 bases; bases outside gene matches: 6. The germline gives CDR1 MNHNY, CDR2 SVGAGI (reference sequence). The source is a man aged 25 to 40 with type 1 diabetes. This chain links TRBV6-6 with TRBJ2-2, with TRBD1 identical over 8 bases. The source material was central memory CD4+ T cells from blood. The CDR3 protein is CASRMDRVSGELFF. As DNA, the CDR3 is TGTGCCAGCAGAATGGACAGGGTCTCCGGGGAGCTGTTTTTT.